This T cell receptor beta chain was sequenced for a study of blood T cell repertoires in COVID-19 (TCRdb year 2020). Regarding the complete study: Samples covering the acute and convalescent phases of COVID-19 were provided by collaborators in the United States, Italy and Spain. The samples were drawn from the first 160 participants of the ongoing ImmuneRACE study and from some 1,300 subjects provided by 6 global collaborators. Where HLA class I and class II types were available, the types were taken from metadata supplied by the sample provider, not from assay-based typing. Deeply sampled blood TCRbeta repertoires from subjects exposed to, actively infected with, or recovered from COVID-19 were included in the dataset. A freely available public database, intended as a resource for researchers studying the immune response to SARS-CoV-2, is where the repertoires were released. Nearly every sample came with metadata listing a de-identified subject ID, COVID-19 status, age in years and sex. The material from the prospective study consisted of cDNA or gDNA derived from T cells, B-cell-depleted T cells, or PBMCs.

CDR1 and CDR2 are read off the germline V gene as MDHEN and SYDVKM. Trimming takes 5 bases from V and 1 base from J, and the germline ends sit 14 bases apart. The CDR3 runs 15 amino acids, cysteine and phenylalanine included. Only the CDR3 portion is preserved as DNA: 45 bases, with reading frame beginning at the first base. Comments on this clone: Its antigen specificity is not known. Base qualities are missing; no much larger clone stands one base away.

TCRbeta CDR3 regions were amplified from genomic DNA using the immunoSEQ Assay, a bias-controlled multiplex PCR. For the original study's pipeline: Within the assay, amplification of reference gene primers was used to estimate how many nucleated cells each sample contained. To quantify the absolute abundance of each unique TCRbeta CDR3 rearrangement, sequence reads were collapsed and filtered. For each sample, productive Simpson clonality was calculated as the square root of Simpson's diversity index over productive rearrangements. This immuneACCESS table, as held by TCRdb, lists in-frame sequences with V and J called but not all clones. Of the missing ones, under half trace to an unresolved V gene in checked studies; the others have no known cause. The D gene and trimming were derived from the DNA, and the V and J assignments and clone size from that table. The sample table holds roughly 43,000 clones, of which 70% to 90% were seen once. The top ten clonotypes cover roughly 15% of the sample.

Collaborating institutions collected whole blood in K2EDTA tubes following their own protocols. For TCRbeta analysis, collaborator samples were shipped as frozen whole blood, as isolated PBMCs, or as DNA extracted from either sample type. The paper's findings and limits, for the study overall: How much clinical and demographic metadata was included differed by source and by participant, and the metadata was provided uncurated.

In this chain, TRBV28 is recombined with TRBJ1-1, with a weak D call of TRBD1 (5 bases match). This clonotype was obtained from a man between 65 and 79 years old with active COVID-19. The sample comprised peripheral blood. The CDR3 protein sequence reads: CASSPPEGRNTEAFF. The nucleotide sequence reads TGTGCCAGCAGTCCCCCGGAGGGACGGAACACTGAAGCTTTCTTT. The entire variable domain, with the stretches around the CDR3 drawn from the reference TRBV28 and TRBJ1-1 proteins, is DVKVTQSSRYLVKRTGEKVFLECVQDMDHENMFWYRQDPGLGLRLIYFSYDVKMKEKGDIPEGYSVSREKKERFSLILESASTNQTSMYLCASSPPEGRNTEAFFGQGTRLTVV.